The rows below give T cell receptor beta chains drawn from one sample of a study of cytomegalovirus exposure and HLA in healthy donors. Data came from immunoSEQ multiplex PCR; TCRdb stores just in-frame clones and leaves some out. The top ten clones hold around an eighth of a sample with fewer than 75,000 clones, roughly 70% of them seen once. Source material: PBMCs. The receptors were sampled from an older man in good health and CMV-seronegative. Both conserved end residues are part of each CDR3. The order of the fields is J gene, clone size, D gene, V gene, CDR3 DNA, CDR3 protein. The D gene is left open where the match is weak. The size field is filled for only some rows; it gives once, few, many or a size class.

>TRBJ1-6|NA|NA|TRBV7-8
TGTGCCAGCAGCTTAGGGGGCCGACTACAGGGACCCCTCCACTTT
CASSLGGRLQGPLHF
>TRBJ2-3|NA|TRBD2|TRBV18
TGTGCCAGCTCACCACTCGGACTAGCGGGGAACACAGATACGCAGTATTTT
CASSPLGLAGNTDTQYF
>TRBJ1-2|NA|NA|TRBV19
TGTGCCAGTACCATGCGGGGGGCAGATGGCTACACCTTC
CASTMRGADGYTF
>TRBJ2-7|NA|TRBD2|TRBV29-1
TGCAGCGTTGCCCCTAGCGGGAGTTCGTCCGAGCAGTACTTC
CSVAPSGSSSEQYF
>TRBJ1-1|NA|TRBD1|TRBV28
TGTGCCAGCAGCAGGACAGGGGGCTACACTGAAGCTTTCTTT
CASSRTGGYTEAFF
>TRBJ1-5|NA|NA|TRBV6-1
TGTGCCAGCAGGCCGGGGGGAGGAAATCAGCCCCAGCATTTT
CASRPGGGNQPQHF
>TRBJ2-4|few|NA|TRBV18
TGTGCCAGCTCACCACCGGGTTCTAGCAAAAACATTCAGTACTTC
CASSPPGSSKNIQYF
>TRBJ1-2|NA|TRBD1|TRBV4-3
TGCGCCAGCAGCCAAGAAGCAGGGGGCCCTGGCTACACCTTC
CASSQEAGGPGYTF
>TRBJ1-2|NA|NA|TRBV10-3
TGTGCCATCAGTGACACTGCTAACTATGGCTACACCTTC
CAISDTANYGYTF
>TRBJ2-7|NA|TRBD2|TRBV19
TGTGCCAGTAGTTCTCGGGTAGCGGGAGGCGATTCCTACGAGCAGTACTTC
CASSSRVAGGDSYEQYF
>TRBJ1-5|NA|NA|TRBV7-8
TGTGCCAGCAGCTTAATGCTAATGCCGGGGAGTAATCAGCCCCAGCATTTT
CASSLMLMPGSNQPQHF
>TRBJ2-5|NA|NA|TRBV25-1
TGTGCCAGCAGTGGGGCTCAAGAGACCCAGTACTTC
CASSGAQETQYF
>TRBJ1-1|once|NA|TRBV6-5
TGTGCCAGCACCCTAGGCCCGGGGGGCACTGAAGCTTTCTTT
CASTLGPGGTEAFF
>TRBJ1-5|NA|NA|TRBV19
TGTGCCAGTAGCCTTACTGCACGAGGGGGGGGCAGGAGCAATCAGCCCCAGCATTTT
CASSLTARGGGRSNQPQHF
>TRBJ2-7|NA|TRBD2|TRBV6-1
TGTGCCAGCAGTGAAGCACTAGCGGGAGGTTCCTACGAGCAGTACTTC
CASSEALAGGSYEQYF
>TRBJ1-1|once|NA|TRBV6-1
TGTGCCAGCACCTATACCGCACAGGGAGCTAAAGCTTTCTTT
CASTYTAQGAKAFF
>TRBJ2-1|NA|TRBD2|TRBV7-8
TGTGCCAGCAGCCAAGCAGGGAGTCTGGGACTAGCGGGACGCAATGAGCAGTTCTTC
CASSQAGSLGLAGRNEQFF
>TRBJ2-7|few|NA|TRBV27
TGTGCCAGCAGTTCGTACAGGTACCGGGAGCAGTACTTC
CASSSYRYREQYF
>TRBJ1-2|NA|NA|TRBV11-2
TGTGCCGGCAGCTTACAGGTTTCCTATGGCTACACCTTC
CAGSLQVSYGYTF
>TRBJ2-3|once|TRBD1|TRBV5-6
TGTGCCAGCAGCTTGGGACAGGGGGCAATGGTGCAGTATTTT
CASSLGQGAMVQYF
>TRBJ1-1|NA|TRBD1|TRBV7-2
TGTGCCAGCAGCTGGGGACAGGGGGTAGCTTTCTTT
CASSWGQGVAFF
>TRBJ1-2|NA|NA|TRBV7-2
TGTGCCAGCAGAGAACAAGTGGGGGCCGGGTATGGCTACACCTTC
CASREQVGAGYGYTF
>TRBJ1-2|few|NA|TRBV7-6
TGTGCCAGCAGCCCCTTCGGGGGGGCTAGTGGCTATGGCTACACCTTC
CASSPFGGASGYGYTF
>TRBJ2-1|NA|NA|TRBV6-6
TGTGCCAGCATACGAACTAGAATCTCCTACAATGAGCAGTTCTTC
CASIRTRISYNEQFF